Following are 10 T cell receptor beta chains from one sample sequenced in a study of T cell responses to AZD1222 COVID-19 vaccine. TCRdb's copy holds only in-frame clones and misses some; the assay was immunoSEQ multiplex PCR. This sample yields over 50,000 clones, of which 80% to 90% are seen a single time; approximately 14% belongs to the top ten. Sequenced material: peripheral blood, taken 28 days after the second AZD1222 dose. The receptors originated from an adult who received the AZD1222 COVID-19 vaccine.

The J gene is TRBJ1-5, the V gene TRBV11-3, with D tentatively TRBD1 (6 bases). Germline V gene sequence: CDR1 SGHNT, CDR2 YENEEA. V lost 1 base, J lost 6 bases, and 16 bases lay in between. The CDR3 is 16 residues long. The chain's CDR3 is CASSLADRTLRQPQHF. The CDR3 DNA reads TGTGCCAGCAGCTTAGCGGACAGAACCCTTCGTCAGCCCCAGCATTTT.

The chain is built from TRBV4-1 and TRBJ2-6; 8 bases map to TRBD2. The CDR3 is made up of 18 amino acids. Germline V CDR1 and CDR2: MGHRA, YSYEKL. Losses at the gene ends were 4 bases for V and 1 base for J; bases not matched to a gene: 9. Here the CDR3 DNA reads TGCGCCAGCAGCCGAGGAGGGGCTAGCGGGTCTGGGGCCAACGTCCTGACTTTC. Protein product: CASSRGGASGSGANVLTF.

The chain couples TRBV5-6 to TRBJ2-7, with D perhaps TRBD2 (5 bases). The CDR3 totals 12 residues. V lost 1 base and J 5 bases, leaving 7 bases between the germline ends. Germline loops: CDR1 SGHDT, CDR2 YYEEEE. The CDR3: CASSLPGNEQYF. The DNA of the CDR3 is TGTGCCAGCAGCTTGCCGGGAAACGAGCAGTACTTC.

This sequence joins TRBV4-1 and TRBJ1-2, with 9 bases fitting TRBD1. CDR3 length: 15 residues. Germline lookup yields CDR1 MGHRA and CDR2 YSYEKL. The J segment lost 0 bases and the V segment lost 4 bases, leaving 3 bases of the junction unmatched. CDR3 nucleotides: TGCGCCAGCAGCCCCGGGACAGGGACTAACTATGGCTACACCTTC. Its translation: CASSPGTGTNYGYTF.

J is TRBJ2-5 and V is TRBV11-2; weak D call: TRBD2 (5 bases). Germline CDR1 SGHAT, CDR2 FQNNGV. V lost 5 bases to trimming and J lost 1 base, with 5 bases between them. This CDR3 has 12 residues. The CDR3 nucleotides are TGTGCCAGCAGCGGAGGCCAAGAGACCCAGTACTTC. This codes for CASSGGQETQYF.

The chain is built from TRBV11-2 and TRBJ2-7; D is perhaps TRBD1 (6 bases). CDR3 length: 14 residues. Trimming took off 3 bases at V and 7 bases at J, with 16 bases between the two ends. Germline assignment: CDR1 SGHAT and CDR2 FQNNGV. CDR3 nucleotide sequence: TGTGCCAGCAGCTTTCGTTCACAGGGCGGGGAGCAGTACTTC. Its protein is CASSFRSQGGEQYF.

The chain employs TRBV7-9 and TRBJ1-6, with 7 bases fitting TRBD1. Per the germline V gene, CDR1 is SEHNR and CDR2 is FQNEAQ (reference sequence). The CDR3 sequence is 17 residues long. V lost 7 bases, J lost 0 bases, and 9 bases stayed unmatched. In DNA, the CDR3 is TGTGCCAGCACCAAGGGACAGCCGAGCTCCTATAATTCACCCCTCCACTTT. Translated, it gives CASTKGQPSSYNSPLHF.

This clone was observed once. The V and J genes are TRBV27 and TRBJ2-7; 9 bases are shared with TRBD1. The V and J ends lost 5 bases and 3 bases, in that order; junction bases with no gene match: 8. Per the germline V gene, CDR1 is MNHEY and CDR2 is SMNVEV (reference sequence). CDR3 length: 15 residues. The CDR3 DNA follows: TGTGCCAGCAGTATACCCGGGACAGGGCGCTACGAGCAGTACTTC. It yields the protein CASSIPGTGRYEQYF.

The chain combines TRBV20-1 with TRBJ2-7; D might be TRBD1 (5 bases). The CDR3 loop spans 12 amino acids. Germline CDR1 is DFQATT and CDR2 is SNEGSKA (reference sequence). V was clipped by 3 bases and J by 8 bases, with 14 bases between them. The CDR3 nucleotides read TGCAGTGCTAGTGATGACACAGGACAGCAGTACTTC. Protein product: CSASDDTGQQYF.

V and J are TRBV7-2 and TRBJ2-1; TRBD2 matches 13 bases. With 5 bases clipped from V and 7 bases from J, the junction kept 14 bases outside the gene matches. The CDR3 consists of 18 residues. Germline CDR1 reads SGHTA; CDR2 reads FQGNSA. The CDR3 sequence is CASSRRTSGSPTGNEQFF. CDR3 DNA sequence: TGTGCCAGCAGCCGGCGGACTAGCGGGAGTCCCACGGGGAATGAGCAGTTCTTC.